This T cell receptor beta chain was retrieved from a study of Graves' ophthalmopathy and Graves' hyperthyroidism. This clonotype came up many times. Diagnostic conclusions were grounded in clinical symptoms, serum thyroxine, TRAb, thyroid ultrasound and orbital computed tomography. Trimming took 2 bases from V and 2 from J, leaving 13 bases between them. The CDR3 has 16 amino acids. CDR1 is SQVTM and CDR2 is ANQGSEA in the germline V gene. The authors amplified TCR beta CDR3 regions from RNA transcripts. Scientists carried out first-round RT-PCR using HTBI primers and then a second-round multiplex PCR. MiXCR, applied by TCRdb to the multiplex PCR reads, yields one record per CDR3 protein. The sample lists almost 750,000 distinct CDR3 sequences, 40% seen once, with approximately 43% in the top ten.

The sequence derives from an adult man with Graves' ophthalmopathy. Sequencing input: peripheral blood. The chain joins TRBV29-1 to TRBJ2-6, with D tentatively TRBD1 or TRBD2 (5 bases each). The CDR3 DNA follows: TGCAGCGTTGAATCTAAGGGACCAACTGGGGCCAACGTCCTGACTTTC. Translating it yields CSVESKGPTGANVLTF.